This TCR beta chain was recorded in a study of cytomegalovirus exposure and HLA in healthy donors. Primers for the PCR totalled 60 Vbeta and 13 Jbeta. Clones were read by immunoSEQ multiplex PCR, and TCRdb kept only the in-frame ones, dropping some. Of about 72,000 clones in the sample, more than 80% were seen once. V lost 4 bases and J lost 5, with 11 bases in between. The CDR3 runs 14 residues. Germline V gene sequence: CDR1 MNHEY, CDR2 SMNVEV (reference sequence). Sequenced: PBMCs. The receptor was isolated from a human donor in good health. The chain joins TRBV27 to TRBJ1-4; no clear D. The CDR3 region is CASSSADLNEKLFF. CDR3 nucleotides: TGTGCCAGCAGTTCCGCGGATCTAAATGAAAAACTGTTTTTT.